These 26 T cell receptor beta chains were all obtained from the same sample, sequenced in a study of blood T cell repertoires in COVID-19. Repertoires were generated with immunoSEQ multiplex PCR, while TCRdb's copy carries only in-frame clones and drops some. The sample has roughly 380,000 clones; 85% to 90% are singletons. The sequencing sample was made of PBMCs or T cells enriched from blood (not recorded which). Receptors were obtained from a woman in her 30s who had been exposed to COVID-19.

J is TRBJ1-4 and V is TRBV28; TRBD1 aligns across 7 bases. CDR3 length: 14 residues. The ends lost 5 bases at V and 3 bases at J; junction bases unmatched: 3. Germline V gene sequence: CDR1 MDHEN, CDR2 SYDVKM. The DNA of the CDR3 is TGTGCCAGCAGTAACAGGGGTCCTAATGAAAAACTGTTTTTT. Encoded protein: CASSNRGPNEKLFF.

The rearrangement uses TRBV7-6 and TRBJ2-1; 8 bases map to TRBD2. CDR3 length: 16 amino acids. Germline CDR1 reads SGHVS; CDR2 reads FNYEAQ. Trimming at V came to 5 bases and at J to 3 bases, leaving 9 bases not matched to a gene. The CDR3 DNA reads TGTGCCAGCAGCCGACAACTAGCGGCTGTCTACAATGAGCAGTTCTTC. This gives the protein CASSRQLAAVYNEQFF. The full variable domain, with the rest looked up from reference TRBV7-6 and TRBJ2-1, is GAGVSQSPRYKVTKRGQDVALRCDPISGHVSLYWYRQALGQGPEFLTYFNYEAQQDKSGLPNDRFSAERPEGSISTLTIQRTEQRDSAMYRCASSRQLAAVYNEQFFGPGTRLTVL.

The CDR3 spells CASSRGLAEEQFF. CDR3 sequence (DNA): TGTGCCAGCAGCCGAGGACTAGCGGAGGAGCAGTTCTTC. V is TRBV11-2 and J is TRBJ2-1; TRBD2 matches 10 bases. Germline CDR1 reads SGHAT; CDR2 reads FQNNGV. With V trimmed by 5 bases and J by 10 bases, 5 bases remained unmatched. This CDR3 is 13 amino acids long.

The rearrangement joins TRBV30 to TRBJ1-5; D remains unclear. Trimming stripped 5 bases from V and 0 bases from J, with 8 bases between. The germline gives CDR1 GTSNPN, CDR2 SVGIG (reference sequence). This CDR3 spans 13 amino acids. The CDR3 DNA reads TGTGCCTGGCGACGGGATAGCAATCAGCCCCAGCATTTT. It encodes CAWRRDSNQPQHF. Variable domain in full (rest from reference TRBV30 and TRBJ1-5): SQTIHQWPATLVQPVGSPLSLECTVEGTSNPNLYWYRQAAGRGLQLLFYSVGIGQISSEVPQNLSASRPQDRQFILSSKKLLLSDSGFYLCAWRRDSNQPQHFGDGTRLSIL.

The chain combines TRBV19 with TRBJ2-4, with D possibly being TRBD1 (6 bases). CDR1 LNHDA and CDR2 SQIVND come from the germline V gene (reference sequence). The CDR3 covers 12 residues. The V gene lost 6 bases and the J gene lost 6 bases, with 9 bases spanning the gap. The CDR3 sequence is CASRQGPNIQYF. Written as DNA, the CDR3 is TGTGCCAGTAGGCAGGGGCCAAACATTCAGTACTTC.

V and J are TRBV28 and TRBJ2-7; 10 positions match TRBD2. The CDR3 contains 16 residues. The trim removed 2 bases at V and 0 bases at J, leaving 4 bases unmatched. Germline loops: CDR1 MDHEN, CDR2 SYDVKM. CDR3 DNA sequence: TGTGCCAGCAGTTTAATACTAGCGGGGAGCTCCTACGAGCAGTACTTC. This codes for CASSLILAGSSYEQYF.

This clone came up once. The chain couples TRBV29-1 to TRBJ1-2; the match to TRBD1 covers 9 bases. The V segment lost 3 bases and the J segment 8 bases; nucleotides outside the gene matches: 10. There are 14 residues in the CDR3. Germline assignment: CDR1 SQVTM and CDR2 ANQGSEA. CDR3 nucleotide sequence: TGCAGCGTTGATGCCACGGACAGGGGTGCGGGCTACACCTTC. Translated: CSVDATDRGAGYTF.

The chain employs TRBV28 and TRBJ1-1; no clear D gene. Trimming pared 3 bases from V and 0 bases from J, leaving 8 bases between. This CDR3 spans 14 amino acids. The germline V gene encodes CDR1 MDHEN and CDR2 SYDVKM. The CDR3 DNA reads TGTGCCAGCAGTTTTTTACTCTTGAACACTGAAGCTTTCTTT. Amino acid sequence: CASSFLLLNTEAFF. The full variable domain, its missing parts supplied by reference TRBV28 and TRBJ1-1, is DVKVTQSSRYLVKRTGEKVFLECVQDMDHENMFWYRQDPGLGLRLIYFSYDVKMKEKGDIPEGYSVSREKKERFSLILESASTNQTSMYLCASSFLLLNTEAFFGQGTRLTVV.

The rearrangement joins TRBV29-1 to TRBJ1-5; possible D gene TRBD1, 6 bases. Trimming took 7 bases from V and 1 from J, leaving 14 bases between them. This CDR3 contains 14 residues. CDR1 is SQVTM and CDR2 is ANQGSEA in the germline V gene. The CDR3 nucleotides are TGCAGCGCCGTGGGTACAGGGAGCAATCAGCCCCAGCATTTT. Translation gives CSAVGTGSNQPQHF.

The V gene is TRBV5-1, the J gene TRBJ2-1; 13 bases line up with TRBD2. Germline CDR1 SGHRS, CDR2 YFSETQ. CDR3 length: 17 amino acids. The ends lost 0 bases at V and 9 bases at J; junction bases unmatched: 9. The chain's CDR3 is CASSLGLGLAGHSEQFF. DNA of the CDR3: TGCGCCAGCAGCTTGGGCTTGGGACTAGCGGGACATTCTGAGCAGTTCTTC.

V is TRBV9 and J is TRBJ2-2; the match to TRBD2 covers 9 bases. V lost 4 bases and J lost 3; bases outside the gene matches: 10. Per germline, CDR1 SGDLS and CDR2 YYNGEE. The CDR3 is 17 residues long. DNA of the CDR3: TGTGCCAGCAGCCCACAACAGACTAGCGGAGACACCGGGGAGCTGTTTTTT. Its protein product is CASSPQQTSGDTGELFF.

This clone was seen a few times. V is TRBV27 and J is TRBJ2-1, with D perhaps matching TRBD2 (6 bases). The V gene's germline CDR1 is MNHEY and CDR2 SMNVEV (reference sequence). CDR3 size: 14 residues. Trimming stripped 3 bases from V and 9 bases from J, with 15 bases between. CDR3 sequence (DNA): TGTGCCAGCAGTTTTGGACCCGGGGGTGGTGAGCAGTTCTTC. Translation gives CASSFGPGGGEQFF.

The genes are TRBV19 and TRBJ2-7, with TRBD1 matching 9 bases. CDR3 length equals 14 residues. V was pared by 4 bases and J by 6 bases, with 7 bases of the junction left unmatched. Looked up from germline, CDR1 is LNHDA and CDR2 is SQIVND (reference sequence). CDR3 sequence: CASSTSGTGSEQYF. The DNA of the CDR3 is TGTGCCAGTAGTACGTCCGGGACAGGGAGCGAGCAGTACTTC.

CDR3 sequence reads: CASSESSGRASEQYF. The DNA of the CDR3 is TGCGCCAGCAGTGAGTCGAGCGGGAGGGCCTCCGAGCAGTACTTC. V and J are TRBV10-1 and TRBJ2-7; 10 positions agree with TRBD2. The CDR3 runs 15 residues. Germline CDR1 WNHNN, CDR2 SYGVQD (reference sequence). Trimming at V came to 0 bases and at J to 6 bases, leaving 5 bases not matched to a gene.

This chain's CDR3 is CASSQGGTGYAYEQYF. The CDR3 DNA reads as TGTGCCAGCAGCCAAGGGGGGACAGGGTACGCCTACGAGCAGTACTTC. The V gene is TRBV4-2, the J gene TRBJ2-7; the match to TRBD1 covers 9 bases. V shed 1 base and J 2 bases; nucleotides not matched to a gene: 6. CDR3 length equals 16 residues. Per the germline V gene, CDR1 is LGHNA and CDR2 is YNFKEQ.

This chain uses TRBV7-3 with TRBJ2-2; 7 positions agree with TRBD2. J was trimmed by 5 bases and V by 5 bases; bases with no gene match: 8. This CDR3 contains 15 residues. Germline CDR1 SGHTA, CDR2 FQGTGA. The CDR3 protein is CASSQLNSGTGELFF. The DNA of the CDR3 is TGTGCCAGCAGCCAGCTCAATAGCGGGACCGGGGAGCTGTTTTTT.

V gene TRBV28 combines with J gene TRBJ2-1, with 8 bases lining up with TRBD2. The CDR3 has 13 residues. The V gene end was trimmed by 2 bases and the J gene end by 10 bases; junction bases not matched to a gene: 4. Germline lookup yields CDR1 MDHEN and CDR2 SYDVKM. CDR3 sequence reads: CASSLGPSGEQFF. The CDR3 DNA follows: TGTGCCAGCAGTTTAGGGCCTAGCGGGGAGCAGTTCTTC.

In DNA form, the CDR3 reads TGTGCCAGCTCATACGGACAGGACTATGGCTACACCTTC. This translates into CASSYGQDYGYTF. V gene TRBV18 combines with J gene TRBJ1-2, with 7 positions matching TRBD1. With V trimmed by 5 bases and J by 3 bases, 3 bases remained unmatched. The CDR3 loop spans 13 amino acids. Per germline, CDR1 KGHSH and CDR2 LQKENI.

V gene TRBV6-1 combines with J gene TRBJ1-5; 7 positions match TRBD1. The CDR3 is made up of 16 amino acids. The ends lost 4 bases at V and 0 bases at J; junction bases unmatched: 6. CDR1 and CDR2 from the germline V gene are MNHNS and SASEGT. The CDR3 nucleotides read TGTGCCAGCAGTGCGGGGACAGTGGCTAGCAATCAGCCCCAGCATTTT. This codes for CASSAGTVASNQPQHF.

About this clone: The same CDR3 is also encoded by other DNA sequences in this sample. This chain uses TRBV11-3 with TRBJ2-7; 8 bases align to TRBD1. Germline V lookup: CDR1 SGHNT, CDR2 YENEEA. The CDR3 extends over 14 amino acids. Unmatched junction bases numbered 2, after V lost 1 base and J lost 3 bases. Written as DNA, the CDR3 is TGTGCCAGCAGCTTAGCCGGGACAGGCTACGAGCAGTACTTC. Its protein product is CASSLAGTGYEQYF.

The V and J genes are TRBV5-6 and TRBJ1-2, with 9 bases aligning to TRBD1. The CDR3 spans 14 residues. Germline-derived CDR1 and CDR2 are SGHDT and YYEEEE. The trim removed 7 bases at V and 3 bases at J, leaving 7 bases unmatched. CDR3 sequence reads: CASVTGGAYYGYTF. The CDR3 region has the DNA TGTGCCAGCGTAACAGGGGGCGCTTACTATGGCTACACCTTC.

In its sample, this clone was seen once. The rearrangement links TRBV5-1 to TRBJ2-5, with TRBD2 as a possible D gene (6 bases). The V gene's germline CDR1 is SGHRS and CDR2 YFSETQ. The CDR3 sequence is 15 residues long. With 4 bases removed from V and 5 bases from J, the gap between germline ends came to 18 bases. The CDR3 here is CASSPGVYEGETQYF. Written as DNA, the CDR3 is TGCGCCAGCAGCCCGGGAGTCTACGAGGGGGAGACCCAGTACTTC.

The chain has TRBV5-5 and TRBJ1-1; D unclear. The CDR3 covers 13 residues. Trimming removed 0 bases from V and 7 bases from J, with 10 bases in between. Germline V gives CDR1 SGHKS, CDR2 YYEKEE (reference sequence). CDR3 residues: CASSLATRSEAFF. CDR3 sequence (DNA): TGTGCCAGCAGCTTGGCCACTAGGAGTGAAGCTTTCTTT.

The V and J genes are TRBV7-3 and TRBJ2-4; tentative D call: TRBD1 (6 bases). Per the germline V gene, CDR1 is SGHTA and CDR2 is FQGTGA. Trimming removed 5 bases from V and 2 bases from J, with 16 bases in between. This CDR3 spans 16 amino acids. CDR3 loop: CASSRTTGTTKNIQYF. CDR3 bases: TGTGCCAGCAGCCGCACGACCGGGACAACCAAAAACATTCAGTACTTC.

The rearrangement uses TRBV19 and TRBJ2-2; D remains unclear. The germline V and J ends were trimmed by 8 bases and 8 bases, with 12 bases remaining between them. The CDR3 contains 12 residues. Per germline, CDR1 LNHDA and CDR2 SQIVND (reference sequence). Here the CDR3 DNA reads TGTGCCAGTGCCCCGTCGAGTGGGGAGCTGTTTTTT. Its protein is CASAPSSGELFF.

The genes are TRBV7-6 and TRBJ2-7; D unresolved. The CDR3 has 13 amino acids. The germline gives CDR1 SGHVS, CDR2 FNYEAQ. V was pared by 1 base and J by 4 bases, with 8 bases between. The CDR3 loop reads CASSLGRNYEQYF. The CDR3 nucleotides read TGTGCCAGCAGCTTAGGCAGGAATTACGAGCAGTACTTC.